A single sample gave rise to the 3 T cell receptor beta chains below, sequenced in a study of T cell repertoires in cytomegalovirus infection. Each CDR3 protein gets one entry after TCRdb re-called the reads with MiXCR. The sample gives 250,000 to 300,000 distinct CDR3 sequences, about 18% of which show up once; roughly half is in the top ten. Sequencing was done on a sample of CD8+ T cells from PBMCs. The receptors were sampled from a human donor in good health (CMV status not recorded). Some clones in this sample may be carry-over from other donors' samples.

This clonotype was counted at least ten times. The CDR3 reads CASSLVAENTEAFF. CDR3 coding DNA: TGTGCCAGCAGCTTGGTCGCGGAGAACACTGAAGCTTTCTTT. The rearrangement uses TRBV5-6 and TRBJ1-1, with D unresolved. Trimming took off 0 bases at V and 1 base at J, with 7 bases between the two ends. The CDR3 runs to 14 residues. Germline assignment: CDR1 SGHDT and CDR2 YYEEEE. Based on the CDR3 plus reference TRBV5-6 and TRBJ1-1, the full variable domain is DAGVTQSPTHLIKTRGQQVTLRCSPKSGHDTVSWYQQALGQGPQFIFQYYEEEERQRGNFPDRFSGHQFPNYSSELNVNALLLGDSALYLCASSLVAENTEAFFGQGTRLTVV.

The genes are TRBV12-5 and TRBJ2-7, with D possibly TRBD1 on 5 matching bases. In germline, CDR1 is LGHNT, CDR2 FRNRAP. The CDR3 consists of 14 residues. V shed 8 bases and J shed 0 bases, with 14 bases lying between them. CDR3 sequence reads: CASPGAGVSYEQYF. The CDR3, as DNA: TGTGCTAGTCCTGGGGCCGGCGTCTCCTACGAGCAGTACTTC. The whole variable domain, remainder taken from reference TRBV12-5 and TRBJ2-7, is DARVTQTPRHKVTEMGQEVTMRCQPILGHNTVFWYRQTMMQGLELLAYFRNRAPLDDSGMPKDRFSAEMPDATLATLKIQPSEPRDSAVYFCASPGAGVSYEQYFGPGTRLTVT.

J is TRBJ1-1 and V is TRBV6-2 or TRBV6-3; no clear D. The CDR3 has 12 amino acids. Per the germline V gene, CDR1 is MNHEY and CDR2 is SVGEGT. Trimming cost V 0 bases and J 7 bases, with 6 bases left between them. The CDR3 coding sequence is TGTGCCAGCAGTTACTCGTGGGATGAAGCTTTCTTT. It yields the protein CASSYSWDEAFF.